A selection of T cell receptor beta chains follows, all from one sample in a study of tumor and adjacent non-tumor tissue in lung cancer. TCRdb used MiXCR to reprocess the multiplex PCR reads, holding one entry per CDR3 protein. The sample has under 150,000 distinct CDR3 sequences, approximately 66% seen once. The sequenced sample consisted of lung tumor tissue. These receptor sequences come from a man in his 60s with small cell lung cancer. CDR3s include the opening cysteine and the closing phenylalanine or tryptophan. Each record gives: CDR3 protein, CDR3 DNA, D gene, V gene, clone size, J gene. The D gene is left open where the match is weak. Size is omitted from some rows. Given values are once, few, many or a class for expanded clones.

cdr3_aa: CASSSRTGNYGYTF
cdr3_nt: TGTGCCAGCAGCTCAAGGACAGGGAACTATGGCTACACCTTC
d_call: TRBD1
v_call: TRBV7-2
clone_size: -
j_call: TRBJ1-2

cdr3_aa: CASSLLDRLGETQYF
cdr3_nt: TGTGCCAGCAGCCTCCTTGACAGGTTGGGAGAGACCCAGTACTTC
d_call: -
v_call: TRBV11-2
clone_size: medium-sized
j_call: TRBJ2-5

cdr3_aa: CSVGIGTAGTDTQYF
cdr3_nt: TGTAGCGTGGGTATCGGGACAGCAGGAACAGATACGCAGTATTTT
d_call: TRBD1
v_call: TRBV29-1
clone_size: -
j_call: TRBJ2-3

cdr3_aa: CASSEGGAAKNIQYF
cdr3_nt: TGTGCCAGCAGCGAGGGGGGCGCGGCCAAAAACATTCAGTACTTC
d_call: -
v_call: TRBV12-3/TRBV12-4
clone_size: many
j_call: TRBJ2-4

cdr3_aa: CASSPSGLPDTQYF
cdr3_nt: TGCGCCAGCAGTCCCAGCGGGTTACCAGATACGCAGTATTTT
d_call: -
v_call: TRBV10-1
clone_size: -
j_call: TRBJ2-3

cdr3_aa: CASIRDPGQGKKTEAFF
cdr3_nt: TGTGCCAGCATCCGCGACCCGGGACAGGGAAAAAAGACTGAAGCTTTCTTT
d_call: TRBD1
v_call: TRBV11-1
clone_size: -
j_call: TRBJ1-1

cdr3_aa: CASKIGGNEKLFF
cdr3_nt: TGTGCCAGCAAAATAGGGGGTAATGAAAAACTGTTTTTT
d_call: -
v_call: TRBV6-6
clone_size: -
j_call: TRBJ1-4

cdr3_aa: CASSTDTFYTGELFF
cdr3_nt: TGTGCCAGCAGCACGGACACCTTCTACACCGGGGAGCTGTTTTTT
d_call: -
v_call: TRBV11-2
clone_size: many
j_call: TRBJ2-2

cdr3_aa: CSAREGSASFGDQYF
cdr3_nt: TGCAGTGCCAGGGAAGGTTCCGCGAGCTTTGGGGACCAGTACTTC
d_call: -
v_call: TRBV20-1
clone_size: -
j_call: TRBJ2-5

cdr3_aa: CASSSLLLDPGLAGGENEQFF
cdr3_nt: TGTGCCAGCAGCTCTCTCCTCCTTGATCCGGGACTAGCGGGAGGTGAGAATGAGCAGTTTTTC
d_call: TRBD2
v_call: TRBV7-8
clone_size: -
j_call: TRBJ2-1

cdr3_aa: CASSLGRQSDAEAFF
cdr3_nt: TGTGCCAGCAGCTTAGGTCGACAGAGCGACGCTGAAGCTTTCTTT
d_call: -
v_call: TRBV11-3
clone_size: -
j_call: TRBJ1-1

cdr3_aa: CSVGWAAETQYF
cdr3_nt: TGCAGCGTTGGCTGGGCGGCGGAGACCCAGTACTTC
d_call: -
v_call: TRBV29-1
clone_size: many
j_call: TRBJ2-5

cdr3_aa: CSIEAGSMYSYNEQFF
cdr3_nt: TGTAGCATTGAAGCGGGCTCCATGTACTCCTACAATGAGCAGTTCTTC
d_call: -
v_call: TRBV29-1
clone_size: -
j_call: TRBJ2-1

cdr3_aa: CASSLTSTGEPFF
cdr3_nt: TGTGCCAGTAGTTTGACTAGCACCGGGGAGCCGTTTTTT
d_call: TRBD2
v_call: TRBV12-3/TRBV12-4
clone_size: -
j_call: TRBJ2-2

cdr3_aa: CANSLSCENEQFF
cdr3_nt: TGTGCCAACAGCTTAAGTTGTGAGAATGAGCAGTTCTTC
d_call: -
v_call: TRBV11-2
clone_size: -
j_call: TRBJ2-1

cdr3_aa: CASSYKGSNYGYTF
cdr3_nt: TGTGCCAGCAGTTACAAGGGGTCGAACTATGGCTACACCTTC
d_call: -
v_call: TRBV6-5
clone_size: -
j_call: TRBJ1-2

cdr3_aa: CASNYSVFSNYGYTF
cdr3_nt: TGTGCCAGTAATTACTCTGTCTTCTCTAACTATGGCTACACCTTC
d_call: -
v_call: TRBV6-5
clone_size: once
j_call: TRBJ1-2

cdr3_aa: CAISAVVVGVNIQYF
cdr3_nt: TGTGCCATCAGTGCAGTTGTAGTAGGCGTAAACATTCAGTACTTC
d_call: -
v_call: TRBV10-3
clone_size: -
j_call: TRBJ2-4

cdr3_aa: CASSFRTGISNQPQHF
cdr3_nt: TGTGCCAGCAGCTTCAGGACTGGGATTAGCAATCAGCCTCAGCATTTT
d_call: -
v_call: TRBV5-6
clone_size: -
j_call: TRBJ1-5

cdr3_aa: CASRTPDRGKTKYF
cdr3_nt: TGTGCCAGCAGAACCCCGGACAGGGGCAAGACCAAGTACTTC
d_call: TRBD1
v_call: TRBV6-2/TRBV6-3
clone_size: -
j_call: TRBJ2-5

cdr3_aa: CSASELAGLGNEQFF
cdr3_nt: TGCAGTGCTAGTGAACTAGCGGGATTGGGCAATGAGCAGTTCTTC
d_call: TRBD2
v_call: TRBV20-1
clone_size: -
j_call: TRBJ2-1

cdr3_aa: CASSLGHGIDTQYF
cdr3_nt: TGTGCCAGCAGCTTGGGCCACGGAATAGATACGCAGTATTTT
d_call: -
v_call: TRBV5-1
clone_size: -
j_call: TRBJ2-3

cdr3_aa: CASSLGGVAKNIQYF
cdr3_nt: TGTGCCAGCAGTTTAGGTGGAGTAGCCAAAAACATTCAGTACTTC
d_call: -
v_call: TRBV28
clone_size: -
j_call: TRBJ2-4

cdr3_aa: CASRTLGSNSPLHF
cdr3_nt: TGTGCCAGCAGAACGCTGGGATCCAATTCACCCCTCCACTTT
d_call: -
v_call: TRBV6-6
clone_size: -
j_call: TRBJ1-6

cdr3_aa: CSVGGTGELFF
cdr3_nt: TGCAGCGTGGGGGGGACCGGGGAGCTGTTTTTT
d_call: TRBD2
v_call: TRBV29-1
clone_size: many
j_call: TRBJ2-2

cdr3_aa: CAISESGRGEKLFF
cdr3_nt: TGTGCCATCAGTGAGTCTGGCAGAGGTGAAAAACTGTTTTTT
d_call: -
v_call: TRBV10-3
clone_size: few
j_call: TRBJ1-4

cdr3_aa: CASRQLAGASDTQYF
cdr3_nt: TGTGCCAGCAGACAACTAGCGGGAGCTTCAGATACGCAGTATTTT
d_call: TRBD2
v_call: TRBV6-5
clone_size: many
j_call: TRBJ2-3

cdr3_aa: CASTVTVVANTEAFF
cdr3_nt: TGTGCCAGCACTGTCACAGTGGTGGCGAACACTGAAGCTTTCTTT
d_call: -
v_call: TRBV6-5
clone_size: -
j_call: TRBJ1-1

cdr3_aa: CAGGLVGYEQNF
cdr3_nt: TGTGCCGGCGGCTTGGTCGGCTACGAGCAGAACTTC
d_call: -
v_call: TRBV5-4
clone_size: -
j_call: TRBJ2-7

cdr3_aa: CASSPLSWVTEAFF
cdr3_nt: TGTGCCAGCAGTCCTTTGAGTTGGGTCACTGAAGCTTTCTTT
d_call: -
v_call: TRBV11-2
clone_size: few
j_call: TRBJ1-1

cdr3_aa: CSARRTGGPWTEAFF
cdr3_nt: TGCAGTGCTAGACGGACAGGGGGCCCTTGGACTGAAGCTTTCTTT
d_call: TRBD1
v_call: TRBV20-1
clone_size: many
j_call: TRBJ1-1

cdr3_aa: CAGRRDSHNEQFF
cdr3_nt: TGTGCCGGCAGGCGGGACTCTCATAATGAGCAGTTCTTC
d_call: -
v_call: TRBV6-5
clone_size: -
j_call: TRBJ2-1